These 4 T cell receptor beta chains were sequenced from one sample in a study of blood T cell repertoires in COVID-19. The data were produced by immunoSEQ multiplex PCR, yet TCRdb's version contains in-frame clones alone and is incomplete. The sample contains more than 200,000 clones, 75% to 90% of which appear only once. Specimen: peripheral blood. The receptors were gathered from a middle-aged man with acute or convalescent COVID-19.

J is TRBJ2-3 and V is TRBV10-3; D is possibly TRBD2 (6 bases). Germline CDR1 ENHRY, CDR2 SYGVKD. The CDR3 runs to 16 residues. Trimming removed 6 bases at V and 3 bases at J, with 19 bases between. The CDR3 spells CAIRSGTHEWTDTQYF. In nucleotides, the CDR3 is TGTGCCATCAGATCCGGGACTCATGAATGGACAGATACGCAGTATTTT.

This chain joins TRBV7-3 and TRBJ2-1; 15 bases align to TRBD2. The ends lost 4 bases at V and 5 bases at J; junction bases unmatched: 6. Looked up from germline, CDR1 is SGHTA and CDR2 is FQGTGA. The CDR3 loop spans 17 amino acids. CDR3 region: CASSSQGLAGGHNEQFF. CDR3 sequence (DNA): TGTGCCAGCAGCTCCCAGGGACTAGCGGGAGGTCACAATGAGCAGTTCTTC. Variable domain in full (rest from reference TRBV7-3 and TRBJ2-1): GAGVSQTPSNKVTEKGKYVELRCDPISGHTALYWYRQSLGQGPEFLIYFQGTGAADDSGLPNDRFFAVRPEGSVSTLKIQRTERGDSAVYLCASSSQGLAGGHNEQFFGPGTRLTVL.

This rearrangement joins TRBV5-1 to TRBJ2-7; TRBD2 matches 9 bases. With 0 bases clipped from V and 2 bases from J, the junction kept 6 bases outside the gene matches. CDR3 length equals 16 residues. Per germline, CDR1 SGHRS and CDR2 YFSETQ. The CDR3 here is CASSLGPSGMTYEQYF. The CDR3 nucleotides read TGCGCCAGCAGCTTGGGTCCTAGCGGGATGACCTACGAGCAGTACTTC. The whole variable domain, filled in from reference TRBV5-1 and TRBJ2-7, reads KAGVTQTPRYLIKTRGQQVTLSCSPISGHRSVSWYQQTPGQGLQFLFEYFSETQRNKGNFPGRFSGRQFSNSRSEMNVSTLELGDSALYLCASSLGPSGMTYEQYFGPGTRLTVT.

V gene TRBV7-2 combines with J gene TRBJ2-7; a possible D gene is TRBD2 (6 bases). Deletions cut 1 base from V and 2 bases from J, with 12 bases between. Germline V gene sequence: CDR1 SGHTA, CDR2 FQGNSA. The CDR3 covers 15 residues. The CDR3 coding sequence is TGTGCCAGCAGCTTAGGGGCGGGAAGCCCCTACGAGCAGTACTTC. Protein product: CASSLGAGSPYEQYF.